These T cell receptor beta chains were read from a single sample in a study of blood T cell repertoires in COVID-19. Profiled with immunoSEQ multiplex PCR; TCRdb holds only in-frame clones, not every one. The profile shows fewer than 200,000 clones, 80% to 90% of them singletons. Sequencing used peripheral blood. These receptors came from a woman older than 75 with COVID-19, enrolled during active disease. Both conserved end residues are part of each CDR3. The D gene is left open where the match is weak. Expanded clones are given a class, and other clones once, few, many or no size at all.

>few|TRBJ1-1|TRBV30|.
TGTGCCTGGAACCCGACAGGACTTAGAGACACTGAAGCTTTCTTT
CAWNPTGLRDTEAFF
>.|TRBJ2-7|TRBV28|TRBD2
TGTGCCAGCAGTTTAACATTGCGGGAGTGGAACGAGCAGTACTTC
CASSLTLREWNEQYF
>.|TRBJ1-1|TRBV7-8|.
TGTGCCAGCAGCTTACGGGGGAACACTGAAGCTTTCTTT
CASSLRGNTEAFF
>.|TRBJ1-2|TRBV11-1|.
TGTGCCAGCAGCCGTGAAACAGCGGGGGTCGGCTACACCTTC
CASSRETAGVGYTF
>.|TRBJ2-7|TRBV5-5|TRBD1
TGTGCCAGCAGCTTGTGGGGACAGGGATCTACCTATTACGAGCAGTACTTC
CASSLWGQGSTYYEQYF
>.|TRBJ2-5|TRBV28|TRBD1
TGTGCCAGCAGTTTGTCGACAGGGGCGCAAGAGACCCAGTACTTC
CASSLSTGAQETQYF
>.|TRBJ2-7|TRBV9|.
TGTGCCAGCAGCGTATCAGGGACTGCTTCCTACGAGCAGTACTTC
CASSVSGTASYEQYF
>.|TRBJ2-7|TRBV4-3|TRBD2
TGCGCCAGCAGCCAAGCCGGGGGGGTGTCCTACGAGCAGTACTTC
CASSQAGGVSYEQYF
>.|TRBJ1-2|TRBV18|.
TGTGCCAGCTCACCCGATGCGGGTGGCTATGGCTACACCTTC
CASSPDAGGYGYTF
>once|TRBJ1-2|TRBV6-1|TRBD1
TGTGCCAGCAGTGACGGGACAGGAGACACCTTC
CASSDGTGDTF
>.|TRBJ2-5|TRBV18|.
TGTGCCAGCTCACCGATCGGCGGCCAAGAGACCCAGTACTTC
CASSPIGGQETQYF
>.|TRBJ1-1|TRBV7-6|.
TGTGCCAGCAGCTCCTTTTCGGGGACTGAAGCTTTCTTT
CASSSFSGTEAFF
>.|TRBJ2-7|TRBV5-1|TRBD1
TGCGCCAGCAGCAGACAGGGGGACGAGCAGTACTTC
CASSRQGDEQYF
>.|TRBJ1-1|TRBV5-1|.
TGCGCCAGCAGCTTGGAGGGGCAATTTTCGACGGCTTTCTTT
CASSLEGQFSTAFF
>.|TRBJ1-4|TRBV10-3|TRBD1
TGTGCCATCAGTGGGGGACAGGGGGACGAAAAACTGTTTTTT
CAISGGQGDEKLFF
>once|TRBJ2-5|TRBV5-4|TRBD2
TGTGCCAGCAGCTTGAAGGTAGCGGGAGACCAAGAGACCCAGTACTTC
CASSLKVAGDQETQYF
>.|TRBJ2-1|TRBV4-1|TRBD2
TGCGCCAGCAGCCAAGCGCGGGCCAGCGGGGCCTATGTGGGCTATGAGCAGTTCTTC
CASSQARASGAYVGYEQFF
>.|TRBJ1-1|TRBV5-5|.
TGTGCCAGCAGCTCTCTTAGGGGTCTGAACACTGAAGCTTTCTTT
CASSSLRGLNTEAFF
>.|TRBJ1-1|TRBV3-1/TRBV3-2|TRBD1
TGTGCCAGCAGCCAAGGGACAGGTCGGACTGAAGCTTTCTTT
CASSQGTGRTEAFF
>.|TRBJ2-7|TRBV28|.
TGTGCCAGCAGTTCGGACGGGAACTCCTACGAGCAGTACTTC
CASSSDGNSYEQYF
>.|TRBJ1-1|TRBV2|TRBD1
TGTGCCAGCAGTACCCGACAGGGGGAGGGCACTGAAGCTTTCTTT
CASSTRQGEGTEAFF
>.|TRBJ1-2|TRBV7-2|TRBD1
TGTGCCAGCAGCTTGGGCCGGGACAGGGACTATGGCTACACCTTC
CASSLGRDRDYGYTF